The entry that follows covers one T cell receptor beta chain sequence. Libraries were prepared by immunoSEQ multiplex PCR; TCRdb keeps only in-frame clonotypes and omits some of them. The sample lists 250,000 to 350,000 clones; more than 85% were seen once. The sample is drawn from a study of blood T cell repertoires in COVID-19. This CDR3 has 13 amino acids. Per the germline V gene, CDR1 is SEHNR and CDR2 is FQNEAQ (reference sequence). The V end was cut by 3 bases, the J end by 1 base, with 6 bases between. The V and J genes are TRBV7-9 and TRBJ2-5; D remains unclear. Input material: peripheral blood. This sequence was found in a man aged 30 to 45 with acute or convalescent COVID-19. CDR3 sequence reads: CASSLSFQETQYF. CDR3 DNA: TGTGCCAGCAGCTTGAGCTTCCAAGAGACCCAGTACTTC.